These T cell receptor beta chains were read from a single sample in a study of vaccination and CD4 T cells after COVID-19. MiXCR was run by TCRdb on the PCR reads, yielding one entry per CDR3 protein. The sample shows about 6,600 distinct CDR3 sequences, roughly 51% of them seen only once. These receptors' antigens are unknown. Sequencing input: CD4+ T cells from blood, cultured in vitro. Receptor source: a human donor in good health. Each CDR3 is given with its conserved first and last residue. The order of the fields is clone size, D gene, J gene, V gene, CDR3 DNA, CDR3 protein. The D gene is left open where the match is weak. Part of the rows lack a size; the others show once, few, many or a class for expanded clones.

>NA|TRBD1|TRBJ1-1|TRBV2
TGTGCCAGCAGATGGACAGGGGTGAACACTGAAGCTTTCTTT
CASRWTGVNTEAFF
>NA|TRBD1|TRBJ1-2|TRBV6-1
TGTGCCAGCAGAAGGACAGGGGGCGCATATGGCTACACCTTC
CASRRTGGAYGYTF
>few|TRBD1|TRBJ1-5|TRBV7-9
TGTGCCAGCAGCCGGACAGGGGGAGATCAGCCCCAGCATTTT
CASSRTGGDQPQHF
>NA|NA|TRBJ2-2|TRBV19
TGTGCCAGTAGTATTGGCAGGGCAATCGGGGAGCTGTTTTTT
CASSIGRAIGELFF
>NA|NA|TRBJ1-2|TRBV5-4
TGTGCCAGCAGTCGTAACGGGGAAGGGGGCTATGGCTACACCTTC
CASSRNGEGGYGYTF
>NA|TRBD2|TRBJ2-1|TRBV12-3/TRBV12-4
TGTGTCAGCAGTCGGGGACTAGCGGGTGGTACTGAGCAGTTCTTC
CVSSRGLAGGTEQFF
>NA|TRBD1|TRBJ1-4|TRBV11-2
TGTGCCAGCAGCGTCCCGGGACAGAGTGAAAAACTGTTTTTT
CASSVPGQSEKLFF
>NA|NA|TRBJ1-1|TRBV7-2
TGTGCCAGCAGCCCCCGATTGGGCACTGAGGCTTTCTTT
CASSPRLGTEAFF
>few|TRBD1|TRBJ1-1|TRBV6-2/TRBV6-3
TGTGCCAGCAGTTTACCTGGACAGGGGAACACTGAAGCTTTCTTT
CASSLPGQGNTEAFF
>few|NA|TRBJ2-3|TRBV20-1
TGCAGTGCTCCAGCAGATACGCAGTATTTT
CSAPADTQYF
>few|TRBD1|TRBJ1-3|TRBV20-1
TGCAGTGCCAGGAAGGGGGCTTCAGGAAACACCATATATTTT
CSARKGASGNTIYF
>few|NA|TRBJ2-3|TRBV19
TGTGCCAGTAGTATCGGCGGTCTTTCGACTAGCACAGATACGCAGTATTTT
CASSIGGLSTSTDTQYF
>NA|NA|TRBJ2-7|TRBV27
TGTGCCAGCAGTTTAAAGGGACGGGGTTTCTCCTACGAGCAGTACTTC
CASSLKGRGFSYEQYF
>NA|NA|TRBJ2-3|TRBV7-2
TGTGCCAGCAGTTACCCAGGGCGGGATTTTGTAGATACGCAGTATTTT
CASSYPGRDFVDTQYF
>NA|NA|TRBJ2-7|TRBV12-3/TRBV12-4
TGTGCCAGCAGTTTAGCCCACTCCTACGAGCAGTACTTC
CASSLAHSYEQYF
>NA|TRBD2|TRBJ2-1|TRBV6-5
TGTGCCAGCAGTTTAATGACTAGCGGGGGGGCCAGCGTCAATGAGCAGTTCTTC
CASSLMTSGGASVNEQFF
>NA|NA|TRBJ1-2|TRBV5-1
TGCGCCAGCAGCTTGGGGCCGGCGGCGGGTGGCTACACCTTC
CASSLGPAAGGYTF
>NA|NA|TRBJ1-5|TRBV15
TGTGCCACCAGCAGAAATTCAGGGCCCCAGCATTTT
CATSRNSGPQHF
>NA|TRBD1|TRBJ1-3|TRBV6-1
TGTGCCAGCACGAGGGCAGGGGGCTCTGGAAACACCATATATTTT
CASTRAGGSGNTIYF
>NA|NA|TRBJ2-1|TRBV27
TGTGCCAGCAGTTCCCCCAAAACGCAGGGGGGCTCCTACAATGAGCAGTTCTTC
CASSSPKTQGGSYNEQFF
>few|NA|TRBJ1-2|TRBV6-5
TGTGCCAGCAGTTACGGTACACTGAACTATGGCTACACCTTC
CASSYGTLNYGYTF
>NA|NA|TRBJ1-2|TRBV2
TGTGCCAGCAGTGAAGGCTATGGCTACACCTTC
CASSEGYGYTF
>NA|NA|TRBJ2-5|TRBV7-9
TGTGCCAGCAGCTTAGACCTCTCCTCCGAGACCCAGTACTTC
CASSLDLSSETQYF
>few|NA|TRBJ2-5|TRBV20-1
TGCAGTGCTAGAGATCTGTTCGGGACCGCGGATACACAAGAGACCCAGTACTTC
CSARDLFGTADTQETQYF
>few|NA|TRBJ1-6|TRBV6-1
TGTGCCAGCAGCCTTGGGTACCTGAATTCACCCCTCCACTTT
CASSLGYLNSPLHF
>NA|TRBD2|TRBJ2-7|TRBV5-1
TGCGCCAGCAGCCCGGGGCTAGCGGGAGACTCCTACGAGCAGTACTTC
CASSPGLAGDSYEQYF
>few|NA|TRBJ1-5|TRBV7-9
TGTGCCAGCAGCCCGCAGGGACGAAATCAGCCCCAGCATTTT
CASSPQGRNQPQHF
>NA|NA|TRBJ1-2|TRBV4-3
TGCGCCAGCAGCCAAGAGGCAGGATTTAACTATGGCTACACCTTC
CASSQEAGFNYGYTF
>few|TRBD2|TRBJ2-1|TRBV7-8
TGTGCCAGCAGCTTAGGAGCGGGGACTAGCCTTTACAATGAGCAGTTCTTC
CASSLGAGTSLYNEQFF
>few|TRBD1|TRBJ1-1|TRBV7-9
TGTGCCAGCAGCTTAGGACAGGGGTGGACTGAAGCTTTCTTT
CASSLGQGWTEAFF
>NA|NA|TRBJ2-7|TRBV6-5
TGTGCCAGCAGTTACCCGGAAGGAGAGCAGTACTTC
CASSYPEGEQYF
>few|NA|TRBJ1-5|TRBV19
TGTGCCAGTAGCCTCAAGGGGGGATCCAATCAGCCCCAGCATTTT
CASSLKGGSNQPQHF
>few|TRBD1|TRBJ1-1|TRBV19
TGTGCCAGTACCAGGGGACAGGGGACGTACACTGAAGCTTTCTTT
CASTRGQGTYTEAFF
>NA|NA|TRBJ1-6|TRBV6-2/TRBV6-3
TGTGCCAGCAGCCCAGGGAACTCCTATAATTCACCCCTCCACTTT
CASSPGNSYNSPLHF
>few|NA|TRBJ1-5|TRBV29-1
TGCAGCGTGAAGAGCGGATCCAATCAGCCCCAGCATTTT
CSVKSGSNQPQHF
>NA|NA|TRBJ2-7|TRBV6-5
TGTGCCAGCAGTTCCTACCGTGAGCGTTCCTACGAGCAGTACTTC
CASSSYRERSYEQYF
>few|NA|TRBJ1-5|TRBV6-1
TGTGCCAGCAGAAGTAGCGGGGGTGAGCAGCCCCAGCATTTT
CASRSSGGEQPQHF
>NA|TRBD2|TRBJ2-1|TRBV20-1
TGCAGTGCTAGAGTCCCCGGGGGGACCTACAATGAGCAGTTCTTC
CSARVPGGTYNEQFF
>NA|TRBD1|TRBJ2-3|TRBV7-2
TGTGCCAGCAGCTTGGGGACAGTATTAGATACGCAGTATTTT
CASSLGTVLDTQYF
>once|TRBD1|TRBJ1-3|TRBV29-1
TGCAGCGGACAGGGGGGAGACACCATATATTTT
CSGQGGDTIYF
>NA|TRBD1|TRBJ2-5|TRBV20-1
TGCAGTGCTCCACGGACAGGCCTTGGTGAAACCCAGTACTTC
CSAPRTGLGETQYF
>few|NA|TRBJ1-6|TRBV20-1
TGCAGTGCTGGTACAACAGGGTCGGGCTCACCCCTCCACTTT
CSAGTTGSGSPLHF
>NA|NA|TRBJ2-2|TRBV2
TGTGCCAGCAGATTAGGGTCAGGTCTATCGAACACCGGGGAGCTGTTTTTT
CASRLGSGLSNTGELFF
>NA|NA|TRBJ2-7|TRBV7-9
TGTGCCAGCAGCTCGTCAGTGGGAGCCTACGAGCAGTACTTC
CASSSSVGAYEQYF
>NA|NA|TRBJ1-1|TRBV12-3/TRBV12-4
TGTGCCAGCAGTCTCACAGGGTCTTCGGGTGCTTTCTTT
CASSLTGSSGAFF
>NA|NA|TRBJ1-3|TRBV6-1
TGTGCCTGCCAGGCGGCGACCTCTGGAAACACCATATATTTT
CACQAATSGNTIYF
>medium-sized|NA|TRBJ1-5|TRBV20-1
TGCAGTGCTAGTCTACAGGTTGATCAGCCCCAGCATTTT
CSASLQVDQPQHF
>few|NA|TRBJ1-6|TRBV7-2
TGTGCCAGCAGCTTAGAGGGACCGACACCCCTCCACTTT
CASSLEGPTPLHF
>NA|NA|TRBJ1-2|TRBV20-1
TGCAGTGCTAGAGATCGGAGGGGGTCAATTGGAACTAACTATGGCTACACCTTC
CSARDRRGSIGTNYGYTF
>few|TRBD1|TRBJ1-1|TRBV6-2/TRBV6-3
TGTGCCAGCAGTCAGGGACAGAATATGAACACTGAAGCTTTCTTT
CASSQGQNMNTEAFF
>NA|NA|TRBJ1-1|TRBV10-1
TGCGCCAGCAGTGATGAATCCTTTCGGGCTTTCTTT
CASSDESFRAFF
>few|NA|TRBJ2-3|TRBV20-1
TGCAGTGCAAAGGGGCTCACACAGTCAGATACGCAGTATTTT
CSAKGLTQSDTQYF
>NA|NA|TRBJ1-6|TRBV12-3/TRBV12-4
TGTGCCAGCAGTTCCGGGACGGCCAGATTCTGCCACTTT
CASSSGTARFCHF
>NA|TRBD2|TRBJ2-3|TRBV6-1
TGTGCCAGCAGTCGGCGGACTAGCGGGGGGGTTGGAAATACGCAGTATTTT
CASSRRTSGGVGNTQYF
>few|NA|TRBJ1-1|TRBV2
TGTGCCAGCAGTGAAGCCCCCCTCACTGAAGCTTTCTTT
CASSEAPLTEAFF
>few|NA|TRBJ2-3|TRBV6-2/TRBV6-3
TGTGCCAGCAGTTCGAGGAACGTTGTGGGGGCAGATACGCAGTATTTT
CASSSRNVVGADTQYF
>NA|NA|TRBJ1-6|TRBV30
TGTGCCTGGAGTGTAGTCTTAGTCGGTCGATATAATTCACCCCTCCACTTT
CAWSVVLVGRYNSPLHF
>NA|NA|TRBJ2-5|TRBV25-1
TGTGCCAGCAGTGAATTTACAGGGTACCAAGAGACCCAGTACTTC
CASSEFTGYQETQYF
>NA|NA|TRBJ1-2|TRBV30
TGTGCCTGGAGTTCGTCCCTCTATGGCTACACCTTC
CAWSSSLYGYTF
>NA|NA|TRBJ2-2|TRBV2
TGTGCCAGCAGTGAAGGAAGGTTGAACACCGGGGAGCTGTTTTTT
CASSEGRLNTGELFF